The TCR beta chain under discussion was sequenced for a study of T cell repertoires in cytomegalovirus infection. With 7 bases removed from V and 5 bases from J, the gap between germline ends came to 20 bases. The CDR3 consists of 14 residues. The germline V gene has CDR1 SQVTM and CDR2 ANQGSEA. This clonotype occurred a few times. TCRdb used MiXCR to reprocess the reads, holding one entry per CDR3 protein. The sample lists fewer than 250,000 distinct CDR3 sequences; about 20% were seen once. The sequence was obtained from a human donor in good health (CMV status not recorded). Some clones in this sample may be carry-over from other donors' samples. Sequencing used CD8+ T cells from PBMCs. This chain uses TRBV29-1 with TRBJ1-2, with D maybe TRBD1 (5 bases). CDR3 residues: CSADFAQGGYGYTF. DNA for the CDR3: TGCAGCGCGGATTTCGCTCAGGGAGGATATGGCTACACCTTC.